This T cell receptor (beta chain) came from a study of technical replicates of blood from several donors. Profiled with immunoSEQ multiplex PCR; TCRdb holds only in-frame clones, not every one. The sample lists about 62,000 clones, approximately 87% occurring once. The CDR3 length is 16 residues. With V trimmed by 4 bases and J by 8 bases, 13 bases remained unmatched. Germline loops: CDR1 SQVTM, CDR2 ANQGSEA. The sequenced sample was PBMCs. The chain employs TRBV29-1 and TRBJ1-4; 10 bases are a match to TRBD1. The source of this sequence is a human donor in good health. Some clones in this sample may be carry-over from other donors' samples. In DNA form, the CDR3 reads TGCAGCGTTGGCAACCCCGGCGGACAGGGGGTGGAAAAACTGTTTTTT. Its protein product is CSVGNPGGQGVEKLFF.